These 23 T cell receptor beta chains were all obtained from the same sample, sequenced in a study of T cell responses to AZD1222 COVID-19 vaccine. Profiling relied on immunoSEQ multiplex PCR, and the TCRdb table lists in-frame clones only, not all of them. Of about 84,000 clones in the sample, around nine tenths were seen once. The material sequenced was peripheral blood, taken on day 0 of AZD1222 vaccination. All receptors derive from an adult in good health.

The J gene is TRBJ1-1, the V gene TRBV11-3; TRBD1 might be the D (5 bases). The length of the CDR3 is 13 residues. Germline values: CDR1 SGHNT, CDR2 YENEEA. The V end was cut by 0 bases, the J end by 7 bases, with 9 bases between. CDR3 sequence (DNA): TGTGCCAGCAGCTTAGAACAGGACGGTGAAGCTTTCTTT. This gives the protein CASSLEQDGEAFF.

The chain is built from TRBV7-2 and TRBJ2-1, with 9 bases identical to TRBD2. The CDR3 spans 14 residues. With V trimmed by 5 bases and J by 6 bases, 5 bases remained unmatched. CDR1 SGHTA and CDR2 FQGNSA come from the germline V gene. CDR3 sequence (DNA): TGTGCCAGCAGCCCGCGGGAGGGCGGCAATGAGCAGTTCTTC. It yields the protein CASSPREGGNEQFF.

V usage is TRBV11-2 and J usage is TRBJ2-3; TRBD1 matches 9 bases. This CDR3 comprises 16 residues. The V and J ends lost 3 bases and 6 bases, in that order; junction bases with no gene match: 10. Germline V gene sequence: CDR1 SGHAT, CDR2 FQNNGV. CDR3 sequence: CASSLAIGTGRDTQYF. The CDR3 nucleotides read TGTGCCAGCAGCTTGGCAATCGGGACAGGGCGGGATACGCAGTATTTT.

The chain links TRBV6-5 to TRBJ1-2, with a weak D call TRBD1 (5 bases). The CDR3 is 14 amino acids. V gave up 0 bases and J gave up 2 bases, with 7 bases separating them. The germline CDR1 and CDR2 sequences are MNHEY and SVGAGI. The DNA of the CDR3 is TGTGCCAGCAGTTACTCTGGGGGGAACTATGGCTACACCTTC. Translation gives CASSYSGGNYGYTF.

The CDR3 protein is CASSQGQVRDNSPLHF. Written as DNA, the CDR3 is TGTGCCAGCAGCCAAGGACAAGTGAGGGATAATTCACCCCTCCACTTT. The chain recombines TRBV16 with TRBJ1-6, with D possibly TRBD1 on 5 matching bases. Looked up from germline, CDR1 is KGHSY and CDR2 is FQNENV. This CDR3 is 16 amino acids long. V lost 2 bases to trimming and J lost 5 bases, with 13 bases between them. Full variable domain (outside the CDR3, taken from reference TRBV16 and TRBJ1-6): GEEVAQTPKHLVRGEGQKAKLYCAPIKGHSYVFWYQQVLKNEFKFLISFQNENVFDETGMPKERFSAKCLPNSPCSLEIQATKLEDSAVYFCASSQGQVRDNSPLHFGNGTRLTVT.

The rearrangement uses TRBV7-8 and TRBJ1-1; D might be TRBD1 (6 bases). The CDR3 has 15 amino acids. Germline V CDR1 and CDR2: SGHVS, FQNEAQ. V lost 3 bases to trimming and J lost 2 bases, with 13 bases between them. The CDR3 sequence is CASSFYTGLNTEAFF. The CDR3 DNA reads TGTGCCAGCAGCTTCTATACAGGGTTAAACACTGAAGCTTTCTTT.

The V gene is TRBV27, the J gene TRBJ1-2, with TRBD1 identical over 8 bases. Germline V gives CDR1 MNHEY, CDR2 SMNVEV (reference sequence). With V trimmed by 3 bases and J by 8 bases, 8 bases remained unmatched. This CDR3 is built from 14 residues. CDR3 amino acids: CASSFNGQGSGYTF. DNA of the CDR3: TGTGCCAGCAGTTTTAATGGACAGGGTTCGGGCTACACCTTC.

V usage is TRBV10-1 and J usage is TRBJ2-3; 11 bases agree with TRBD2. CDR3 length: 17 residues. Unmatched junction bases numbered 5, after V lost 3 bases and J lost 0 bases. CDR1 and CDR2 from the germline V gene are WNHNN and SYGVQD (reference sequence). Here the CDR3 DNA reads TGCGCCAGCAGTGATGGGGGACTAGCGGCTAGCACAGATACGCAGTATTTT. Amino acid sequence: CASSDGGLAASTDTQYF.

The J gene is TRBJ1-5, the V gene TRBV19; D is ambiguous. The CDR3 length is 14 residues. Trimming took off 7 bases at V and 4 bases at J, with 14 bases between the two ends. Germline lookup yields CDR1 LNHDA and CDR2 SQIVND (reference sequence). Here the CDR3 DNA reads TGTGCCAGTAAGGAAGAGTACCCTAATCAGCCCCAGCATTTT. Its translation: CASKEEYPNQPQHF.

Only a few counts were recorded for this clone. The identical CDR3 is also encoded by other nucleotide sequences in the sample. This chain connects TRBV9 to TRBJ2-7; 10 nucleotides align to TRBD1. With 0 bases clipped from V and 3 bases from J, the junction kept 3 bases outside the gene matches. The CDR3 spans 15 residues. CDR1 SGDLS and CDR2 YYNGEE come from the germline V gene. CDR3 in DNA: TGTGCCAGCAGCGTAGCGACAGGGGGCTTCTACGAGCAGTACTTC. This translates into CASSVATGGFYEQYF.

The chain has TRBV7-3 and TRBJ2-1; the D gene could be TRBD1 or TRBD2 (5 bases each). The V and J ends lost 5 bases and 7 bases respectively, with 15 bases between them. Looked up from germline, CDR1 is SGHTA and CDR2 is FQGTGA. The CDR3 is made up of 14 amino acids. The CDR3 loop reads CASSRDPGGNEQFF. The CDR3 nucleotides read TGTGCCAGCAGCCGGGACCCCGGCGGTAATGAGCAGTTCTTC.

The rearrangement uses TRBV2 and TRBJ2-7; possible D gene TRBD2, 5 bases. The CDR3 sequence is 14 residues long. V lost 2 bases, J lost 5 bases, and 13 bases lay in between. The germline V gene encodes CDR1 SNHLY and CDR2 FYNNEI. The CDR3 nucleotides read TGTGCCAGCAGTGAAAGGAGTAGCGTCGACGAGCAGTACTTC. It specifies CASSERSSVDEQYF.

V is TRBV3-1 (or the pseudogene TRBV3-2) and J is TRBJ2-7, with 10 bases fitting TRBD2. Per the germline V gene, CDR1 is LGHDT and CDR2 is YNNKEL (reference sequence). This CDR3 is built from 15 residues. V shed 1 base and J 3 bases; nucleotides not matched to a gene: 3. Written as DNA, the CDR3 is TGTGCCAGCAGCCAAGCCCGGACTAGCGGCTACGAGCAGTACTTC. This sequence encodes CASSQARTSGYEQYF.

The chain combines TRBV7-6 with TRBJ2-3, with 10 positions matching TRBD2. Germline CDR1 and CDR2: SGHVS and FNYEAQ. The CDR3 spans 15 residues. Trimming at V came to 2 bases and at J to 1 base, leaving 0 bases not matched to a gene. This CDR3 reads CASSLLAGGTDTQYF. The CDR3 region has the DNA TGTGCCAGCAGCTTACTAGCGGGGGGCACAGATACGCAGTATTTT.

The chain carries TRBV19 and TRBJ2-2; no firm D call. This CDR3 spans 12 amino acids. Germline loops: CDR1 LNHDA, CDR2 SQIVND (reference sequence). The V and J ends lost 6 bases and 6 bases respectively, with 8 bases between them. For the CDR3, the DNA is TGTGCCAGTAGCTCAATCTCCGGGGAGCTGTTTTTT. This sequence encodes CASSSISGELFF.

To note about this clone: It differs at one base from a far larger clone, so likely a read error. This chain connects TRBV6-5 to TRBJ2-7; 11 positions match TRBD1. This CDR3 region has 14 residues. Germline assignment: CDR1 MNHEY and CDR2 SVGAGI. V shed 7 bases and J 3 bases; nucleotides not matched to a gene: 5. CDR3 coding DNA: TGTGCCAGCACCACCGGGACAGGGGGCTACGAGCAGTACTTC. The encoded protein is CASTTGTGGYEQYF.

The rearrangement joins TRBV6-5 to TRBJ2-5; the match to TRBD1 covers 7 bases. Per germline, CDR1 MNHEY and CDR2 SVGAGI. Trimming removed 6 bases from V and 4 bases from J; junction bases left unmatched: 5. The CDR3 extends over 13 amino acids. The CDR3 bases are TGTGCCAGCAGACGGACAGGAGGAGAGACCCAGTACTTC. It is translated as CASRRTGGETQYF.

The chain employs TRBV5-1 and TRBJ2-7; a possible D gene is TRBD1 (5 bases). The CDR3 spans 16 residues. V dropped 6 bases and J dropped 2 bases, with 21 bases sitting between them. Germline V gene data show CDR1 as SGHRS and CDR2 as YFSETQ. The CDR3 loop is CASTPRVSETPYEQYF. CDR3 coding DNA: TGCGCCAGCACCCCCAGGGTCAGCGAAACCCCCTACGAGCAGTACTTC.

The chain combines TRBV5-1 with TRBJ2-2, with D possibly TRBD1 on 6 matching bases. CDR1 and CDR2 from the germline V gene are SGHRS and YFSETQ. Trimming shortened V by 5 bases and J by 0 bases, and 14 bases separated the two germline ends. This CDR3 region has 16 residues. The CDR3 sequence is CASRPAGTTNTGELFF. Here the CDR3 DNA reads TGCGCCAGCAGGCCCGCCGGGACAACGAACACCGGGGAGCTGTTTTTT.

The chain links TRBV6-5 to TRBJ1-2; D may be TRBD1 (5 bases). This CDR3 contains 15 residues. Trimming left V 0 bases short and J 6 bases short, with 14 bases between. Germline assignment: CDR1 MNHEY and CDR2 SVGAGI. CDR3 nucleotides: TGTGCCAGCAGTTACTCGGTCAGGGAGTTAGATGGCTACACCTTC. The encoded protein is CASSYSVRELDGYTF.

The chain combines TRBV9 with TRBJ2-5; 9 bases match TRBD2. CDR3 length equals 15 residues. Germline-derived CDR1 and CDR2 are SGDLS and YYNGEE. J was trimmed by 0 bases and V by 2 bases; bases with no gene match: 2. CDR3: CASSVLAGHQETQYF. The CDR3 DNA follows: TGTGCCAGCAGCGTCCTAGCGGGGCACCAAGAGACCCAGTACTTC.

The chain combines TRBV7-3 with TRBJ2-7, with 7 bases aligning to TRBD1. After removal of 5 bases from V and 1 base from J, the junction contained 11 bases not matched to a gene. This CDR3 region has 16 residues. The germline gives CDR1 SGHTA, CDR2 FQGTGA. The CDR3, as DNA: TGTGCCAGCAGCCCAGGGGGACGTCTCGGGTCCTACGAGCAGTACTTC. Its protein product is CASSPGGRLGSYEQYF.

This rearrangement joins TRBV19 to TRBJ1-1, with a weak D call TRBD1 (5 bases). Germline V gene sequence: CDR1 LNHDA, CDR2 SQIVND (reference sequence). The CDR3 is 14 amino acids. The V end lost 3 bases, the J end lost 0 bases, and 8 bases lay between the germline ends. Here the CDR3 DNA reads TGTGCCAGTAGTATCCCAGGGCTGAACACTGAAGCTTTCTTT. It is translated as CASSIPGLNTEAFF.